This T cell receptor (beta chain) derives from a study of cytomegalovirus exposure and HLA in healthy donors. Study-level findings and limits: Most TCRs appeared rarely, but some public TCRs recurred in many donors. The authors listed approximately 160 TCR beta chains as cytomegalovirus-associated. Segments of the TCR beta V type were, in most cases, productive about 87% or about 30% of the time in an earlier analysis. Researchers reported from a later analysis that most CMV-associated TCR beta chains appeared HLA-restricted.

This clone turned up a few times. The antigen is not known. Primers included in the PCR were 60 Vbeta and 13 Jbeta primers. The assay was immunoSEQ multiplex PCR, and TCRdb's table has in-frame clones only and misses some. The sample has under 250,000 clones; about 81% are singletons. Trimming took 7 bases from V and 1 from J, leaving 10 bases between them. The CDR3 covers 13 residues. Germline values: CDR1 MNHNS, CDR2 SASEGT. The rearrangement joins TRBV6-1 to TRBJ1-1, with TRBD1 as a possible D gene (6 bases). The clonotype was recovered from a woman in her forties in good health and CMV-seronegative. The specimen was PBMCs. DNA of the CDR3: TGTGCCAGCACCGGACAGAAGAACACTGAAGCTTTCTTT. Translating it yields CASTGQKNTEAFF.